What follows are 18 T cell receptor beta chains derived from one specimen sequenced in a study of blood T cells in healthy people across ages (dated by TCRdb to 2014 to 2015). Libraries came from 5' RACE. The instrument was an Illumina HiSeq 2500. The second PCR ran for about 6 to 12 cycles and used a J-beta primer mix along with a sample-barcoded 5' primer. Clones were called with MiXCR by TCRdb after fastp trimmed the public reads at Q25, and only in-frame beta chains were retained. A single entry per CDR3 protein holds the most common genes and DNA from its merged rows. The sample table holds some 1.4 million distinct CDR3 sequences, of which 42% were seen once. The top ten constitute roughly 7.7% of the sample. What was sequenced was blood. These receptors were collected from a woman aged 18 to 35 in good health.

The genes are TRBV12-3 or TRBV12-4 and TRBJ1-2; no definite D call. The V gene lost 3 bases and the J gene lost 4 bases, with 12 bases spanning the gap. The CDR3 is 14 residues long. The CDR3 is CASSLLGSPYGYTF. The DNA of the CDR3 is TGTGCCAGCAGTTTGTTGGGAAGCCCCTATGGCTACACCTTC.

A remark on this clonotype: Germline is not matched at one junction end, which may reflect a read error. The V and J genes are TRBV7-3 and TRBJ1-5, with TRBD1 matching over 9 bases. The CDR3 spans 13 residues. The germline CDR1 and CDR2 sequences are SGHTA and FQGTGA. The DNA for the CDR3 is TGTGCCGGCAGCCGGACAGGGGATCAGCCCCAGCATTTT. Translating it yields CAGSRTGDQPQHF.

The chain carries TRBV12-3 or TRBV12-4 and TRBJ1-2, with a possible D match to TRBD1 (6 bases). The CDR3 spans 15 residues. Trimming left V 6 bases short and J 4 bases short, with 18 bases between. CDR3 loop: CASRGTGIFTYGYTF. The CDR3 nucleotides are TGTGCCAGCAGGGGCACAGGGATATTCACCTATGGCTACACCTTC.

Points on this clonotype: Given a much more abundant clone one base away, this may be a read error. The rearrangement uses TRBV29-1 and TRBJ2-7; D is possibly TRBD1 (5 bases). In germline, CDR1 is SQVTM, CDR2 ANQGSEA. The CDR3 spans 11 residues. The germline V and J ends were trimmed by 2 bases and 8 bases, with 10 bases remaining between them. The CDR3 coding sequence is TGCAGCGTTGAAAGGGGTTCCAAGCAGTACTTC. The encoded protein is CSVERGSKQYF.

The V and J genes are TRBV12-3 or TRBV12-4 and TRBJ2-1; 8 nucleotides align to TRBD2. Trimming took 8 bases from V and 0 from J; bases not matched to a gene: 21. The CDR3 extends over 20 amino acids. For the CDR3, the DNA is TGTGCCAGCTACCTCGCGGTTCCTAGCGGGTACCTTAGCTCCTACAATGAGCAGTTCTTC. Its protein is CASYLAVPSGYLSSYNEQFF.

The chain joins TRBV12-3 or TRBV12-4 to TRBJ1-5; maybe TRBD1 (5 bases). Trimming took off 0 bases at V and 3 bases at J, with 12 bases between the two ends. The CDR3 consists of 16 residues. The CDR3 nucleotides are TGTGCCAGCAGTTTAGCGTTCAGGGTTCCCAATCAGCCCCAGCATTTT. This codes for CASSLAFRVPNQPQHF.

This clonotype has more than one count but fewer than ten. This sequence joins TRBV25-1 and TRBJ2-2, with TRBD1 as a possible D gene (6 bases). CDR3 length: 15 amino acids. V was cut by 1 base and J by 4 bases, with 10 bases left in between. Germline assignment: CDR1 MGHDK and CDR2 SYGVNS. The CDR3 DNA follows: TGTGCCAGCAGTGAATCGTCAGGGGCCACCGGGGAGCTGTTTTTT. Its protein is CASSESSGATGELFF.

Only a few counts were recorded for this clonotype. V gene TRBV4-1 combines with J gene TRBJ2-3; 10 nucleotides line up with TRBD2. This CDR3 is built from 16 residues. V trimming: 2 bases; J trimming: 1 base; junction bases outside the gene matches: 3. The germline gives CDR1 MGHRA, CDR2 YSYEKL. This CDR3 is CASSQSGTSGTDTQYF. In nucleotides, the CDR3 is TGCGCCAGCAGCCAATCCGGGACTAGCGGCACAGATACGCAGTATTTT.

The rearrangement joins TRBV7-9 to TRBJ2-7, with D possibly being TRBD1 (6 bases). The V and J ends lost 11 bases and 4 bases respectively, with 15 bases between them. The CDR3 is 12 amino acids. The germline gives CDR1 SEHNR, CDR2 FQNEAQ (reference sequence). CDR3 nucleotides: TGTGCCGGGGGCTTCCCGGAATACGAGCAGTACTTC. It yields the protein CAGGFPEYEQYF. The full variable domain, rest sourced from reference TRBV7-9 and TRBJ2-7, is DTGVSQNPRHKITKRGQNVTFRCDPISEHNRLYWYRQTLGQGPEFLTYFQNEAQLEKSRLLSDRFSAERPKGSFSTLEIQRTEQGDSAMYLCAGGFPEYEQYFGPGTRLTVT.

The V call is TRBV2, the J call TRBJ2-6; maybe TRBD1 (5 bases). From germline, CDR1 is SNHLY and CDR2 FYNNEI. The CDR3 runs to 15 residues. The V end lost 6 bases, the J end lost 2 bases, and 11 bases lay between the germline ends. The CDR3 region is CASRTESAGANVLTF. DNA of the CDR3: TGTGCCAGCAGGACAGAGTCTGCTGGGGCCAACGTCCTGACTTTC.

The chain combines TRBV28 with TRBJ1-6; D not resolved. Trimming pared 5 bases from V and 9 bases from J, leaving 17 bases between. Germline V lookup: CDR1 MDHEN, CDR2 SYDVKM. The CDR3 extends over 15 amino acids. The CDR3 bases are TGTGCCAGCAGTCTTCCGCCCGGAGGGAGTTCACCCCTCCACTTT. Its protein product is CASSLPPGGSSPLHF.

This clonotype was counted between two and nine times. This chain connects TRBV3-1 to TRBJ2-7; perhaps TRBD2 as D (5 bases). Germline V lookup: CDR1 LGHDT, CDR2 YNNKEL (reference sequence). There are 15 residues in the CDR3. The V and J ends lost 4 bases and 6 bases respectively, with 19 bases between them. The CDR3 here is CASSRRGFNSPEQYF. CDR3 nucleotide sequence: TGTGCCAGCAGCCGTCGGGGATTCAATTCCCCCGAGCAGTACTTC.

This clonotype occurred a few times. This sequence joins TRBV11-2 and TRBJ2-1; TRBD2 matches 8 bases. The CDR3 is 17 residues long. The V and J ends lost 1 base and 8 bases, in that order; junction bases with no gene match: 13. CDR1 is SGHAT, CDR2 FQNNGV, per germline. CDR3 nucleotide sequence: TGTGCCAGCAGCTTAGGGGGCTCGGGCGGGAGGTACTATGAGCAGTTCTTC. Its translation: CASSLGGSGGRYYEQFF.

The V call is TRBV15, the J call TRBJ2-7, with 7 bases lining up with TRBD1. V was clipped by 1 base and J by 6 bases; unmatched bases: 3. Germline-derived CDR1 and CDR2 are LNHNV and YYDKDF (reference sequence). The CDR3 sequence is 13 residues long. CDR3 sequence reads: CATSRGQGFEQYF. Here the CDR3 DNA reads TGTGCCACCAGCAGAGGACAGGGTTTCGAGCAGTACTTC.

The V call is TRBV7-2, the J call TRBJ2-7, with D tentatively TRBD2 (5 bases). Trimming shortened V by 3 bases and J by 2 bases, and 14 bases separated the two germline ends. The CDR3 extends over 15 amino acids. Looked up from germline, CDR1 is SGHTA and CDR2 is FQGNSA. The CDR3 sequence is CASSLDPDGAYEQYF. The CDR3 nucleotides read TGTGCCAGCAGCTTGGACCCGGACGGGGCCTACGAGCAGTACTTC.

In its sample, this clonotype was seen a few times. The rearrangement links TRBV6-5 to TRBJ1-2; D is possibly TRBD1 (6 bases). The CDR3 spans 15 residues. The germline V gene encodes CDR1 MNHEY and CDR2 SVGAGI. V was pared by 2 bases and J by 4 bases, with 14 bases between. CDR3 nucleotides: TGTGCCAGCAGTTACCCTCCGGGACATTTCTATGGCTACACCTTC. Translation gives CASSYPPGHFYGYTF.

This clonotype was counted a few times. The chain links TRBV29-1 to TRBJ1-2; 9 bases match TRBD1. CDR1 is SQVTM and CDR2 is ANQGSEA in the germline V gene. CDR3 length equals 17 residues. The junction had 14 bases not matched to a gene; V was cut back by 1 base and J by 5 bases. CDR3 loop: CSVEVRTGALKLYGYTF. CDR3 DNA: TGCAGCGTTGAAGTCCGGACAGGGGCTTTAAAACTATATGGCTACACCTTC.

Concerning this clonotype itself: A junction boundary mismatches the germline segment, possibly from a read error. The V and J genes are TRBV6-6 and TRBJ1-2, with D possibly matching TRBD1 (5 bases). Germline CDR1 MNHNY, CDR2 SVGAGI (reference sequence). The CDR3 is made up of 15 amino acids. CDR3 nucleotides: TGTGCCATCAGTTCTGCACGGGGGGATCATAATGGCTACACCTTC. Protein: CAISSARGDHNGYTF.